Presented here are 16 T cell receptor beta chains from one specimen sequenced in a study of CD8+ T cells in alopecia areata. Treatment of the sample: oral pan-JAK inhibitor, 5-10 mg twice daily. Extracted RNA was reverse transcribed into cDNA, the sequencing template. Clones were sequenced by immunoSEQ multiplex PCR, and TCRdb holds only the in-frame ones, with some missing. Here the sample spans 90,000 to 120,000 clones, 84% being singletons. Specimen: CD8+ T cells sorted from blood, collected at week 24, from a patient treated with tofacitinib. The receptors here all came from a human donor with alopecia areata.

The chain joins TRBV14 to TRBJ2-7; 7 bases map to TRBD2. J was trimmed by 7 bases and V by 4 bases; bases with no gene match: 4. Per the germline V gene, CDR1 is SGHDN and CDR2 is FVKESK. There are 12 residues in the CDR3. CDR3 protein: CASSRDYDEQYF. DNA for the CDR3: TGTGCCAGCAGCCGGGACTACGATGAGCAGTACTTC.

The V and J genes are TRBV29-1 and TRBJ2-7; D is undetermined. Per germline, CDR1 SQVTM and CDR2 ANQGSEA. V lost 4 bases and J 1 base, leaving 11 bases between the germline ends. There are 13 residues in the CDR3. The chain's CDR3 is CSVVQSASYEQYF. Written as DNA, the CDR3 is TGCAGCGTTGTACAGAGCGCATCCTACGAGCAGTACTTC.

This rearrangement joins TRBV6-5 to TRBJ2-5, with 9 bases that match TRBD2. This CDR3 region has 15 residues. Trimming cost V 4 bases and J 2 bases; bases outside gene matches: 5. In germline, CDR1 is MNHEY, CDR2 SVGAGI. CDR3: CASSSGLAIQETQYF. The DNA of the CDR3 is TGTGCCAGCAGTTCGGGACTAGCTATTCAAGAGACCCAGTACTTC.

The chain has TRBV7-6 and TRBJ2-7; TRBD1 aligns across 7 bases. The V gene end was trimmed by 1 base and the J gene end by 3 bases; junction bases not matched to a gene: 3. CDR3 size: 14 residues. Germline V lookup: CDR1 SGHVS, CDR2 FNYEAQ. The CDR3 region has the DNA TGTGCCAGCAGCTTAGGGCAGGGGGTCTACGAGCAGTACTTC. It translates to CASSLGQGVYEQYF.

The chain links TRBV7-2 to TRBJ2-7; 14 nucleotides line up with TRBD2. Germline V CDR1 and CDR2: SGHTA, FQGNSA. The junction had 4 bases not matched to a gene; V was cut back by 8 bases and J by 4 bases. CDR3 length: 14 residues. CDR3 loop: CASGTSGGRYEQYF. The DNA for the CDR3 is TGTGCCAGCGGGACTAGCGGGGGACGGTACGAGCAGTACTTC.

This clone has just a few counts. The chain uses TRBV29-1 and TRBJ2-3; D is perhaps TRBD1 or TRBD2 (5 bases each). V lost 0 bases and J 1 base, leaving 14 bases between the germline ends. Germline CDR1 SQVTM, CDR2 ANQGSEA. CDR3 size: 16 residues. CDR3 DNA: TGCAGCGTTGAAGATTACGGGGCTAAAGGCACAGATACGCAGTATTTT. Translation: CSVEDYGAKGTDTQYF.

V gene TRBV19 combines with J gene TRBJ2-7; 7 bases line up with TRBD1. Germline CDR1 and CDR2: LNHDA and SQIVND (reference sequence). Trimming cost V 3 bases and J 2 bases; bases outside gene matches: 4. There are 14 residues in the CDR3. Here the CDR3 reads CASSIYGQAYEQYF. CDR3 nucleotide sequence: TGTGCCAGTAGTATTTACGGACAGGCCTACGAGCAGTACTTC.

This clone has only one observation. The CDR3 sequence is CSVESDSGATQETQYF. CDR3 in DNA: TGCAGCGTTGAGTCCGATAGCGGGGCTACCCAAGAGACCCAGTACTTC. The V call is TRBV29-1, the J call TRBJ2-5; 8 bases line up with TRBD2. The germline CDR1 and CDR2 sequences are SQVTM and ANQGSEA. V shed 3 bases, J shed 1 base, and the junction held 10 bases outside the gene matches. The CDR3 sequence is 16 residues long. The variable domain in full, completed from reference TRBV29-1 and TRBJ2-5, reads SAVISQKPSRDICQRGTSLTIQCQVDSQVTMMFWYRQQPGQSLTLIATANQGSEATYESGFVIDKFPISRPNLTFSTLTVSNMSPEDSSIYLCSVESDSGATQETQYFGPGTRLLVL.

The chain recombines TRBV10-1 with TRBJ2-1, with D possibly TRBD2 on 6 matching bases. This CDR3 comprises 12 residues. V was clipped by 3 bases and J by 10 bases, with 10 bases between them. Germline CDR1 reads WNHNN; CDR2 reads SYGVQD (reference sequence). CDR3 bases: TGCGCCAGCAGTGAACTAGCTGCCGAGCAGTTCTTC. It translates to CASSELAAEQFF.

This clone turned up a few times. The rearrangement uses TRBV29-1 and TRBJ2-7; 8 nucleotides line up with TRBD1. Germline loops: CDR1 SQVTM, CDR2 ANQGSEA. The trim removed 5 bases at V and 2 bases at J, leaving 11 bases unmatched. The CDR3 consists of 15 residues. CDR3: CSVFTDGTGAYEQYF. CDR3 DNA sequence: TGCAGCGTTTTCACCGACGGGACAGGAGCCTACGAGCAGTACTTC.

This clone was recorded a few times. V is TRBV7-2 and J is TRBJ2-1, with 9 bases aligning to TRBD2. The CDR3 loop spans 15 amino acids. Germline values: CDR1 SGHTA, CDR2 FQGNSA. The trim removed 5 bases at V and 8 bases at J, leaving 10 bases unmatched. For the CDR3, the DNA is TGTGCCAGCAGCCCCGGCCTAGCGGGGTTAGATGAGCAGTTCTTC. Translation gives CASSPGLAGLDEQFF.

This clone was seen just once. The rearrangement joins TRBV4-2 to TRBJ1-1; D may be TRBD1 (6 bases). Trimming stripped 0 bases from V and 3 bases from J, with 23 bases between. In germline, CDR1 is LGHNA, CDR2 YNFKEQ. This CDR3 comprises 19 residues. CDR3: CASSQDPLGGAWLDTEAFF. The CDR3 region has the DNA TGTGCCAGCAGCCAAGATCCCCTGGGGGGGGCTTGGTTAGACACTGAAGCTTTCTTT.

The J gene is TRBJ2-2, the V gene TRBV6-1; D remains ambiguous. The CDR3 runs to 14 residues. Germline CDR1 is MNHNS and CDR2 is SASEGT. V dropped 10 bases and J dropped 6 bases, with 18 bases sitting between them. The CDR3 is CATSPYTGSGELFF. The CDR3 DNA reads TGTGCCACCTCACCTTACACGGGTTCCGGGGAGCTGTTTTTT.

This rearrangement joins TRBV9 to TRBJ2-6; 7 bases map to TRBD2. V was pared by 3 bases and J by 1 base, with 10 bases of the junction left unmatched. This CDR3 has 18 amino acids. From germline, CDR1 is SGDLS and CDR2 YYNGEE. The CDR3: CASSESGTVLSGANVLTF. The CDR3 DNA reads TGTGCCAGCAGCGAGAGCGGGACCGTCCTGTCTGGGGCCAACGTCCTGACTTTC.

The rearrangement joins TRBV2 to TRBJ2-2; 9 bases are shared with TRBD2. Germline loops: CDR1 SNHLY, CDR2 FYNNEI. V shed 7 bases and J 1 base; nucleotides not matched to a gene: 7. The CDR3 covers 16 residues. CDR3 nucleotides: TGTGCCAGCACCCGGAAGCGGGGGGTGAACACCGGGGAGCTGTTTTTT. This codes for CASTRKRGVNTGELFF. The full variable domain, with the rest looked up from reference TRBV2 and TRBJ2-2, is EPEVTQTPSHQVTQMGQEVILRCVPISNHLYFYWYRQILGQKVEFLVSFYNNEISEKSEIFDDQFSVERPDGSNFTLKIRSTKLEDSAMYFCASTRKRGVNTGELFFGEGSRLTVL.

The chain is built from TRBV19 and TRBJ1-1, with unresolved D. This CDR3 contains 17 residues. The germline CDR1 and CDR2 sequences are LNHDA and SQIVND (reference sequence). The ends were cut back, 7 bases at V and 1 base at J, with 22 bases in the middle. The CDR3 coding sequence is TGTGCCAGTACTTGGGTCTGGGATATTCATGGGAACACTGAAGCTTTCTTT. Its translation: CASTWVWDIHGNTEAFF.